This is a list of T cell receptor beta chains from one sample in a study of cytomegalovirus exposure and HLA in healthy donors. Produced via immunoSEQ multiplex PCR; TCRdb's table is partial and in-frame only. In the table there are 300,000 to 400,000 clones, around 90% of which are singletons. Sequenced material: PBMCs. The receptors stem from a man between 25 and 39 years old in good health and CMV-seronegative. CDR3s include the opening cysteine and the closing phenylalanine or tryptophan. A D gene is named only where the DNA matches it firmly. Clone size, where shown, is once, few, many, or a class for clones that have expanded.

CDR3 protein | CDR3 DNA | D gene | J gene | V gene | clone size
CASSQVSSDTEAFF | TGTGCCAGCAGTCAGGTTTCGTCGGACACTGAAGCTTTCTTT | - | TRBJ1-1 | TRBV6-5 | once
CASGRRGLHEQYF | TGTGCCAGCGGTCGCAGGGGGTTACACGAGCAGTACTTC | TRBD1 | TRBJ2-7 | TRBV25-1 | -
CASSLAGAETQYF | TGTGCCAGCAGTCTGGCGGGGGCAGAGACCCAGTACTTC | - | TRBJ2-5 | TRBV5-6 | -
CASTNIGTGGYTF | TGTGCCAGCACCAACATAGGGACAGGCGGCTACACCTTC | TRBD1 | TRBJ1-2 | TRBV6-1 | -
CSVSDRGRGEQYF | TGCAGCGTTTCGGACAGAGGACGTGGCGAGCAGTACTTC | - | TRBJ2-7 | TRBV29-1 | -
CASSLRGNEQFF | TGTGCCAGCAGTTTAAGGGGGAATGAGCAGTTCTTC | - | TRBJ2-1 | TRBV27 | -
CASSPMTGLYEQYF | TGTGCCAGCAGCCCGATGACAGGACTCTACGAGCAGTACTTC | - | TRBJ2-7 | TRBV4-2 | -
CASSPGTGHTEAFF | TGTGCCAGCAGCCCCGGGACAGGGCACACTGAAGCTTTCTTT | TRBD1 | TRBJ1-1 | TRBV2 | -
CASSLTTGMNTEAFF | TGTGCCAGCAGCTTAACGACAGGGATGAACACTGAAGCTTTCTTT | TRBD1 | TRBJ1-1 | TRBV7-2 | -
CASSSNRGPYNEQFF | TGTGCCAGCAGCTCGAACAGGGGGCCATATAATGAGCAGTTCTTC | TRBD1 | TRBJ2-1 | TRBV13 | once
CASSYGTLMNTEAFF | TGTGCCAGCAGCTACGGGACACTTATGAACACTGAAGCTTTCTTT | - | TRBJ1-1 | TRBV14 | -
CASSQGQGGPYEQYF | TGTGCCAGCAGCCAGGGGCAGGGGGGACCCTACGAGCAGTACTTC | - | TRBJ2-7 | TRBV7-6 | -
CAISEDRASQPQHF | TGTGCCATCAGTGAGGACAGGGCGAGTCAGCCCCAGCATTTT | TRBD1 | TRBJ1-5 | TRBV10-3 | -
CARSTRGRGGNTDTQYF | TGTGCCAGAAGCACCAGGGGGCGGGGAGGTAACACAGATACGCAGTATTTT | TRBD1 | TRBJ2-3 | TRBV5-3 | -
CASSLQTPTDTQYF | TGCGCCAGCAGCTTACAGACACCCACAGATACGCAGTATTTT | - | TRBJ2-3 | TRBV5-1 | -
CASSLMTSGGRAQYF | TGTGCCAGCAGCTTAATGACTAGCGGGGGGCGGGCGCAGTATTTT | TRBD2 | TRBJ2-3 | TRBV11-2 | -
CASRAGTGSNSPLHF | TGTGCCAGCAGAGCCGGGACAGGGAGTAATTCACCCCTCCACTTT | TRBD1 | TRBJ1-6 | TRBV9 | -